Given below is one T cell receptor beta chain in context. Its antigen is currently unknown. The data derive from a study of graft-versus-host responses after intestinal transplantation. Background on the study: Recipients got multivisceral, liver-intestinal, or isolated intestinal transplants. Tacrolimus and steroids were given for two to three years to all recipients after anti-thymocyte globulin induction. Study-level results: Detection of GvH clones occurred in recipient marrow, and some had their first appearance in ileum or blood.

The method was immunoSEQ multiplex PCR; TCRdb's version includes in-frame clones alone and lacks a portion of them. The sample has approximately 68,000 clones; around 87% are singletons. This CDR3 is built from 16 residues. V gave up 1 base and J gave up 3 bases; unmatched junction bases: 3. Germline CDR1 is SGHAT and CDR2 is FQNNGV. The sequence was collected from a human donor who was the organ donor for an intestinal transplant. This material consisted of unstimulated CD8+ T cells sorted from spleen or lymph node cells, taken before transplant. The J gene is TRBJ2-5, the V gene TRBV11-2, with 12 bases fitting TRBD2. The CDR3 loop reads CASSLGTSGGKETQYF. CDR3 coding DNA: TGTGCCAGCAGCTTAGGAACTAGCGGGGGGAAAGAGACCCAGTACTTC.